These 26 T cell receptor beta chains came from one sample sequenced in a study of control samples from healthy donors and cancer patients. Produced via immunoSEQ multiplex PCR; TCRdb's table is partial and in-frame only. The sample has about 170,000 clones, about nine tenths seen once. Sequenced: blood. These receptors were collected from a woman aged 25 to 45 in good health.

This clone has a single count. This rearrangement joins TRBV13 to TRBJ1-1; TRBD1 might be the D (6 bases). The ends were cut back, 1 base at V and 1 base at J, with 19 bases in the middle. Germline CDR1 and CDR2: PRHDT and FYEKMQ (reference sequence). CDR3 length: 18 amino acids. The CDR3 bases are TGTGCCAGCAGCTTAGAGGTAGGGGGGGTTCCAGGGAACACTGAAGCTTTCTTT. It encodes CASSLEVGGVPGNTEAFF.

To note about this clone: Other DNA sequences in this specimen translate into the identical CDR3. DNA for the CDR3: TGCGCCAGCAGCTTGGGGACAGACAACTATGGCTACACCTTC. Its protein is CASSLGTDNYGYTF. This chain connects TRBV5-1 to TRBJ1-2, with TRBD1 as a possible D gene (6 bases). V was shortened by 0 bases and J by 2 bases, with 8 bases between the two germline ends. The germline V gene encodes CDR1 SGHRS and CDR2 YFSETQ. This CDR3 has 14 residues.

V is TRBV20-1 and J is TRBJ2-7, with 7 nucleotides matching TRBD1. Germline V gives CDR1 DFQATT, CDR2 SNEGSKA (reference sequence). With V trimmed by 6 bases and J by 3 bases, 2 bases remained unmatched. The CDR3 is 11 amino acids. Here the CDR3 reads CSAGGGYEQYF. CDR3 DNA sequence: TGCAGTGCAGGGGGCGGCTACGAGCAGTACTTC.

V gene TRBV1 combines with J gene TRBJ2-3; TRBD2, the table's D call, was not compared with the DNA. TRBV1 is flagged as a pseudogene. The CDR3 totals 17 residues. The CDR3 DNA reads TGCACCAGCAGCCAAGCAGGGACTAGCGGGCCCACAGATACGCAGTATTTT. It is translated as CTSSQAGTSGPTDTQYF.

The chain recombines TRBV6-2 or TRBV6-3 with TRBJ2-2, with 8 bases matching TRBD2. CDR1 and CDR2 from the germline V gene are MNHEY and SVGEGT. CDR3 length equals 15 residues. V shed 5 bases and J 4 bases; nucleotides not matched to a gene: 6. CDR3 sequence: CASSRGLGGTGELFF. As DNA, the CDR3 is TGTGCCAGCAGTAGGGGACTAGGGGGCACCGGGGAGCTGTTTTTT.

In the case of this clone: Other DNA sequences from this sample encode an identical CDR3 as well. The CDR3 DNA sequence: TGTGCCAGCAGTTTACTTAGCTCCTATAATTCACCCCTCCACTTT. This encodes CASSLLSSYNSPLHF. The chain links TRBV28 to TRBJ1-6; no firm D call. CDR3 length: 15 amino acids. The V gene lost 2 bases and the J gene lost 0 bases, with 5 bases spanning the gap. Germline loops: CDR1 MDHEN, CDR2 SYDVKM.

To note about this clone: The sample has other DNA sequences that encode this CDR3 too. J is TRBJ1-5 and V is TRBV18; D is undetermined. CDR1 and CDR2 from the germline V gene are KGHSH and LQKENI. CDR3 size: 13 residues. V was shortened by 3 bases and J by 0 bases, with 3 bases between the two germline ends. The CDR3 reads CASSPGSNQPQHF. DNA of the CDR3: TGTGCCAGCTCACCGGGTAGCAATCAGCCCCAGCATTTT.

The chain's CDR3 is CASRGRQDGFYEQYF. CDR3 coding DNA: TGTGCCAGCAGGGGGCGACAGGATGGGTTCTACGAGCAGTACTTC. The V and J genes are TRBV11-2 and TRBJ2-7; a weak D match, TRBD1 (6 bases). CDR3 length: 15 residues. Trimming shortened V by 6 bases and J by 3 bases, and 18 bases separated the two germline ends. CDR1 is SGHAT and CDR2 is FQNNGV in the germline V gene.

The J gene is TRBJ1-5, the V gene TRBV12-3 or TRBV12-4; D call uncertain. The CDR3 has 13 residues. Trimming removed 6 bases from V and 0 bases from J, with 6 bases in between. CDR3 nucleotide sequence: TGTGCCAGCAGGTCTAGTAGCAATCAGCCCCAGCATTTT. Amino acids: CASRSSSNQPQHF.

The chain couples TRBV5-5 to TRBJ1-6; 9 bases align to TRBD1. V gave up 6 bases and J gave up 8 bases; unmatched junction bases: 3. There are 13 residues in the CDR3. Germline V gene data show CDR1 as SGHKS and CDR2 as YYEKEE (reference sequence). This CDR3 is CASTGQGHSPLHF. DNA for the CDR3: TGTGCCAGCACCGGACAGGGGCATTCACCCCTCCACTTT.

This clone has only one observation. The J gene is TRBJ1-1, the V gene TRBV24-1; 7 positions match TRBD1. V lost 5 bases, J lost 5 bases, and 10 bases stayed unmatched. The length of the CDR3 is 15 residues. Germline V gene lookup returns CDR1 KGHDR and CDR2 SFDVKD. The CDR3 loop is CATSAQGGGLTEAFF. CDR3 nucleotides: TGTGCCACCAGTGCCCAGGGGGGTGGTTTGACTGAAGCTTTCTTT.

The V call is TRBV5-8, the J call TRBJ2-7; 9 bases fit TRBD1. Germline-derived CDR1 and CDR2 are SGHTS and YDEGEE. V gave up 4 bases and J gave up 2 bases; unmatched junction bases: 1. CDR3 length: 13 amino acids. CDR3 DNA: TGTGCCAGCAGCCGGGACAGGGCCTACGAGCAGTACTTC. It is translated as CASSRDRAYEQYF.

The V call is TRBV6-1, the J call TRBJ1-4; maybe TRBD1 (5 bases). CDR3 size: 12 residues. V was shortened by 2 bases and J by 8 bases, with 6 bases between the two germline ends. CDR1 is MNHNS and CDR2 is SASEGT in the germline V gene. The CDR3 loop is CASSEWGEKLFF. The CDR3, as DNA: TGTGCCAGCAGTGAATGGGGGGAAAAACTGTTTTTT.

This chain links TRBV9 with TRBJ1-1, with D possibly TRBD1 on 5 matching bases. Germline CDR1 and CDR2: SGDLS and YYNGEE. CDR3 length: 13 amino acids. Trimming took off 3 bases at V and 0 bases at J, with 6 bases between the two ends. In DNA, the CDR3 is TGTGCCAGCAGCGGACAGATGAACACTGAAGCTTTCTTT. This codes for CASSGQMNTEAFF. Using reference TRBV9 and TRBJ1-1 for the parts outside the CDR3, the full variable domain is DSGVTQTPKHLITATGQRVTLRCSPRSGDLSVYWYQQSLDQGLQFLIQYYNGEERAKGNILERFSAQQFPDLHSELNLSSLELGDSALYFCASSGQMNTEAFFGQGTRLTVV.

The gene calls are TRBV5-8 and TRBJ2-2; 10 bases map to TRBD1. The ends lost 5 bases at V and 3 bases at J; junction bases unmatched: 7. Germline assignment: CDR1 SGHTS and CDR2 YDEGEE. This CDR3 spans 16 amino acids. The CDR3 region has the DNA TGTGCCAGCAGGACCGGGACAGGGGCCGACACCGGGGAGCTGTTTTTT. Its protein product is CASRTGTGADTGELFF.

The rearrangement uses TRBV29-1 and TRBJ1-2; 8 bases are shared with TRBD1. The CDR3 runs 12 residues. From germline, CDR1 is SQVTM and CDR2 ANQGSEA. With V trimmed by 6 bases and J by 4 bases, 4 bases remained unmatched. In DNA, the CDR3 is TGCAGCGTCGACAGGGGATCCTATGGCTACACCTTC. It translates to CSVDRGSYGYTF.

The CDR3: CASSLRRVTYNEQFF. The CDR3 DNA reads as TGTGCCAGCAGTCTCCGTAGGGTAACCTACAATGAGCAGTTCTTC. V is TRBV28 and J is TRBJ2-1, with no clear D. The V end was cut by 5 bases, the J end by 2 bases, with 13 bases between. This CDR3 spans 15 amino acids. In germline, CDR1 is MDHEN, CDR2 SYDVKM.

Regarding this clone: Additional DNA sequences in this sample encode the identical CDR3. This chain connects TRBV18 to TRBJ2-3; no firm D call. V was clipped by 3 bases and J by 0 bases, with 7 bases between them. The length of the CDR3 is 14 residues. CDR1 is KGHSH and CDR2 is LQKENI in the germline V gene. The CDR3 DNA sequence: TGTGCCAGCTCACCCGGACGTAGCACAGATACGCAGTATTTT. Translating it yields CASSPGRSTDTQYF.

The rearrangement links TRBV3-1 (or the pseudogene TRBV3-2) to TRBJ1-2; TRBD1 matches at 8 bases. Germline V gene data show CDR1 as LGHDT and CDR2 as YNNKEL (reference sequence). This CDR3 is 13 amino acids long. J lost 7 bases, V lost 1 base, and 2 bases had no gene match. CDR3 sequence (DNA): TGTGCCAGCAGCCAAGGGCAGGGGGCTGGCTACACCTTC. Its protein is CASSQGQGAGYTF.

The CDR3 DNA follows: TGTGCCAGCAGCACAGGGCCTGAAGCTTTCTTT. Protein sequence: CASSTGPEAFF. V usage is TRBV7-2 and J usage is TRBJ1-1; tentative D call: TRBD1 (6 bases). The CDR3 runs to 11 residues. With 5 bases removed from V and 6 bases from J, the gap between germline ends came to 7 bases. CDR1 is SGHTA, CDR2 FQGNSA, per germline.

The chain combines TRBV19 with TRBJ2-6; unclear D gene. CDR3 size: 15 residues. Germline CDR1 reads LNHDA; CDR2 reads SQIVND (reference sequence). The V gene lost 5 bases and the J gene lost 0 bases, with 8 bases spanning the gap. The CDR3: CASSPHNSGANVLTF. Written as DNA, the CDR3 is TGTGCCAGTAGTCCCCACAACTCTGGGGCCAACGTCCTGACTTTC.

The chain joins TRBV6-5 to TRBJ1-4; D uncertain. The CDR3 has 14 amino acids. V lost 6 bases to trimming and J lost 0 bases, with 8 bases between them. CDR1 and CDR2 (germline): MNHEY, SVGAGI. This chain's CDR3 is CASRSSTTNEKLFF. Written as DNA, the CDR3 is TGTGCCAGCAGATCCAGCACAACTAATGAAAAACTGTTTTTT.

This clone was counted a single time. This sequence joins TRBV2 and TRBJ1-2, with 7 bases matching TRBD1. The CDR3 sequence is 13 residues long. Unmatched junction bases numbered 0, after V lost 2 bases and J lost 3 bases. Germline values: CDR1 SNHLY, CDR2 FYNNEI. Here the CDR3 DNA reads TGTGCCAGCAGTGAACAGGGGGACTATGGCTACACCTTC. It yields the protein CASSEQGDYGYTF.

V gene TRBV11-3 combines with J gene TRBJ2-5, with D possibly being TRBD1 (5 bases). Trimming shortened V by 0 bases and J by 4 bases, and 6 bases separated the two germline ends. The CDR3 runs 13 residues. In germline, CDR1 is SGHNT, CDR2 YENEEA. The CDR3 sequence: CASSLDRVETQYF. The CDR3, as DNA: TGTGCCAGCAGCTTAGACAGGGTAGAGACCCAGTACTTC.

The CDR3 spells CASSYVRAAGYTF. CDR3 nucleotides: TGTGCCAGCAGTTACGTCAGGGCGGCTGGCTACACCTTC. The chain has TRBV6-5 and TRBJ1-2, with D maybe TRBD1 (5 bases). Deletions cut 2 bases from V and 7 bases from J, with 11 bases between. CDR1 and CDR2 from the germline V gene are MNHEY and SVGAGI. The CDR3 loop spans 13 amino acids.

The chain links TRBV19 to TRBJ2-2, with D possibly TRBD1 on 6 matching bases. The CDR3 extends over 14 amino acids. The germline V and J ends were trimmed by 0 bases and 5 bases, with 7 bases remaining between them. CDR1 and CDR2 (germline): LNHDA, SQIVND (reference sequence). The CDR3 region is CASSIDRGTGELFF. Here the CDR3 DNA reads TGTGCCAGTAGTATAGATAGGGGGACCGGGGAGCTGTTTTTT.